This T cell receptor beta chain was recorded in a study of blood T cells in healthy people across ages. The CDR3 has 15 amino acids. Germline V gene sequence: CDR1 DFQATT, CDR2 SNEGSKA (reference sequence). The V end lost 3 bases, the J end lost 2 bases, and 15 bases lay between the germline ends. Donor samples were obtained from healthy Caucasian individuals from Russia, aged about 6 to 95. Researchers collected about 9.1 milliliters of peripheral blood from every single donor. Extraction yielded at least 6 micrograms of total RNA per sample. A second PCR, run for about 7 to 11 cycles, used a sample-barcoded 5' primer plus a J-beta primer mix. Template switching added a 12-random-nucleotide identifier to every cDNA molecule. TCRdb processed the 5' RACE reads anew with MiXCR; each CDR3 protein has one entry. The sample shows about 780,000 distinct CDR3 sequences, around half of them seen only once.

The source is an elderly man in good health. The chain has TRBV20-1 and TRBJ2-3; D uncertain. Sequencing was performed on blood. The CDR3 sequence: CSASGHGGVTDTQYF. The CDR3, as DNA: TGCAGTGCTAGTGGGCATGGCGGTGTCACAGATACGCAGTATTTT.